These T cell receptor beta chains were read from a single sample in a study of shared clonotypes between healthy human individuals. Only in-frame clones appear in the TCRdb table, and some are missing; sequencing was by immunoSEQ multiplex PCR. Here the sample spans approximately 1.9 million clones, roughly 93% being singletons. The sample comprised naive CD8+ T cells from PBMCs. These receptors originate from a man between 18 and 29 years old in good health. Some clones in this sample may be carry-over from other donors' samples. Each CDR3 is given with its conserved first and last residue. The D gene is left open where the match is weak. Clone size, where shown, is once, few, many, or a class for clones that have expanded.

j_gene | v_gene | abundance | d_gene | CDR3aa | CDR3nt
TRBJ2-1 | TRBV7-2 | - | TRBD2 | CASSFVAGGGNEQFF | TGTGCCAGCAGCTTCGTAGCGGGAGGAGGCAATGAGCAGTTCTTC
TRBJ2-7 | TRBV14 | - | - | CASSLRFTREQYF | TGTGCCAGCAGCCTCAGGTTTACCCGGGAGCAGTACTTC
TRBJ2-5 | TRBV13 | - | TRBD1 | CASSQAKDRGLRETQYF | TGTGCCAGCAGCCAGGCTAAGGACAGGGGGCTTCGAGAGACCCAGTACTTC
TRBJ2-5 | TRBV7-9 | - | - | CASSPDRDQETQYF | TGTGCCAGCAGCCCTGATCGAGACCAAGAGACCCAGTACTTC
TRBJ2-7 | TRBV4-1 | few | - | CASSQDLRQGRPYEQYF | TGCGCCAGCAGCCAAGATCTCAGGCAGGGGCGACCCTACGAGCAGTACTTC
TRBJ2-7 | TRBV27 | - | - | CASSLSGRVAYEQYF | TGTGCCAGCAGTTTATCGGGGCGGGTAGCCTACGAGCAGTACTTC
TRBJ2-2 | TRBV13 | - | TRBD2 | CASNGLAVNTGELFF | TGTGCCAGCAACGGACTAGCGGTAAACACCGGGGAGCTGTTTTTT
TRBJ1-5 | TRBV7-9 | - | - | CASSLHAGEGQPQHF | TGTGCCAGCAGCTTACATGCCGGGGAAGGACAGCCCCAGCATTTT
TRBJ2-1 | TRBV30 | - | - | CAWSVLPYNEQFF | TGTGCCTGGAGTGTACTTCCCTACAATGAGCAGTTCTTC
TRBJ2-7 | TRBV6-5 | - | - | CASSYSDSYEQYF | TGTGCCAGCAGTTACTCTGACTCCTACGAGCAGTACTTC
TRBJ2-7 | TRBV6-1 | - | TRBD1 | CASSEGIGGQGAFYEQYF | TGTGCCAGCAGTGAAGGGATCGGGGGACAGGGGGCTTTCTACGAGCAGTACTTC
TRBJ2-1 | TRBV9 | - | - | CASTPTQGGLDNEQFF | TGTGCCAGCACCCCAACCCAGGGGGGGCTCGACAATGAGCAGTTCTTC
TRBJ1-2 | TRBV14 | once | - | CASSHSGGGYTF | TGTGCCAGCAGCCATTCGGGGGGTGGCTACACCTTC
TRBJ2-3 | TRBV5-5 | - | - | CASSAGARTDTQYF | TGTGCCAGCAGCGCGGGGGCGCGCACAGATACGCAGTATTTT
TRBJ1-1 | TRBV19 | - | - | CASMNRVNTEAFF | TGTGCCAGTATGAACAGGGTGAACACTGAAGCTTTCTTT
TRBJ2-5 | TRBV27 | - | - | CASSLAFTRETQYF | TGTGCCAGCAGTTTGGCATTTACAAGAGAGACCCAGTACTTC
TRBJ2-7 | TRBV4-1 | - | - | CASSPHRVDEQYF | TGCGCCAGCAGCCCTCATCGGGTGGACGAGCAGTACTTC
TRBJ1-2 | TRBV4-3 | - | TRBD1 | CASSQERRGVTGYTF | TGCGCCAGCAGCCAAGAGCGCAGGGGGGTTACGGGCTACACCTTC
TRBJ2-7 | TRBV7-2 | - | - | CASSLAGRRGRTYEQYF | TGTGCCAGCAGCTTAGCTGGCCGGAGGGGGAGAACCTACGAGCAGTACTTC
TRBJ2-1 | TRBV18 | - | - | CASSPQGGTYNEQFF | TGTGCCAGCTCACCACAGGGGGGGACCTACAATGAGCAGTTCTTC
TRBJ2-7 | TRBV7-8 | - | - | CASSSPGVGLYEQYF | TGTGCCAGCAGCTCCCCCGGGGTGGGGCTCTACGAGCAGTACTTC
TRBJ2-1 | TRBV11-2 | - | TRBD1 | CASSFDRGFGNEQFF | TGTGCCAGCAGCTTCGACAGGGGTTTCGGCAATGAGCAGTTCTTC
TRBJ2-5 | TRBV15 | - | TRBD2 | CATSRVAGRHETQYF | TGTGCCACCAGCAGAGTAGCCGGGAGGCACGAGACCCAGTACTTC
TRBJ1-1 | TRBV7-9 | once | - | CASSAIGGEGAFF | TGTGCCAGCAGCGCCATCGGAGGAGAAGGGGCTTTCTTT
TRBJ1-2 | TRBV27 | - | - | CASMGGPYGYTF | TGTGCCAGCATGGGGGGTCCCTATGGCTACACCTTC
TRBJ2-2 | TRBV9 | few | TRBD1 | CASRQGASGELFF | TGTGCCAGCAGGCAGGGGGCAAGCGGGGAGCTGTTTTTT
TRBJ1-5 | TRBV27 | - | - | CASSPFDSNQPQHF | TGTGCCAGCAGCCCTTTTGATAGCAATCAGCCCCAGCATTTT
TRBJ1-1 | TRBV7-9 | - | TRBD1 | CASSLLRGLKENTEAFF | TGTGCCAGCAGCTTGCTGAGGGGGCTCAAGGAGAACACTGAAGCTTTCTTT
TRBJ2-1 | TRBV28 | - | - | CASSLAVSNEQFF | TGTGCCAGCAGTTTGGCGGTCTCCAATGAGCAGTTCTTC
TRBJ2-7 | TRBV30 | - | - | CAWSVLGDEQYF | TGTGCCTGGAGTGTTCTAGGGGACGAGCAGTACTTC
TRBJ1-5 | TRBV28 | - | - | CASRTGLSNQPQHF | TGTGCCAGCAGGACAGGATTGAGCAATCAGCCCCAGCATTTT
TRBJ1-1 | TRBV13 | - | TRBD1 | CASVGGSEAFF | TGTGCCAGCGTAGGGGGCTCTGAAGCTTTCTTT
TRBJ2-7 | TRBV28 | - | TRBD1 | CASSPEGTGLYEQYF | TGTGCCAGCAGTCCTGAAGGGACAGGGCTCTACGAGCAGTACTTC
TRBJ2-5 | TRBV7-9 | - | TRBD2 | CAGDRLSLAGKGIQETQYF | TGTGCCGGCGATCGATTGTCTCTAGCGGGAAAAGGGATCCAAGAGACCCAGTACTTC
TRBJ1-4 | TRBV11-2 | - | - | CASSLMERVLGGGEKLFF | TGTGCCAGCAGCTTAATGGAGAGGGTTTTGGGGGGCGGTGAAAAACTGTTTTTT
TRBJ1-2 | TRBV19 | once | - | CASSAGLINYGYTF | TGTGCCAGTAGTGCGGGACTGATTAACTATGGCTACACCTTC
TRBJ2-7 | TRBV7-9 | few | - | CASSLASSYEQYF | TGTGCCAGCAGCTTAGCCTCGTCCTACGAGCAGTACTTC
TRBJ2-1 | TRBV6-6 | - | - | CASSYVGLKIYNEQFF | TGTGCCAGCAGTTACGTGGGACTTAAGATCTACAATGAGCAGTTCTTC
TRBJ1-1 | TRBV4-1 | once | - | CASSQEPGLNTEAFF | TGCGCCAGCAGCCAAGAGCCGGGATTGAACACTGAAGCTTTCTTT
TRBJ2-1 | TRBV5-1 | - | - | CASSLGWGRNEQFF | TGCGCCAGCAGCTTGGGTTGGGGCCGCAATGAGCAGTTCTTC